This T cell receptor (beta chain) was recorded in a study of T cell responses to AZD1222 COVID-19 vaccine. The study's findings and limits: At 160-218 and 743-854, vaccine-associated CD4 TCRs were dominant, and they spanned spike. The donor cohort was predominantly white British with a female majority, and clonal diversity may have been underestimated.

Germline lookup yields CDR1 MNHEY and CDR2 SVGAGI. V lost 5 bases, J lost 2 bases, and 4 bases lay in between. The CDR3 has 12 residues. This table comes from immunoSEQ multiplex PCR, and its TCRdb copy is limited to in-frame clones, with some not included. The repertoire holds about 140,000 clones, 92% seen once, with approximately 3.8% in the top ten. On this clone itself: What it binds is unknown. Within the sample, other DNA sequences also encode this same CDR3.

Sequenced material: peripheral blood, taken 28 days after the second AZD1222 dose. The chain employs TRBV6-5 and TRBJ2-1; D is ambiguous. This sequence originates from an adult who received the AZD1222 COVID-19 vaccine. The DNA of the CDR3 is TGTGCCAGCAGTCGGCCCTACAATGAGCAGTTCTTC. Its translation is CASSRPYNEQFF.